This T cell receptor beta chain is drawn from a study of T cells in Graves' hyperthyroidism and ophthalmopathy. General observations from the study: Most thyroid-expanded clonotypes above 0.001 were also found in blood.

TCR beta CDR3 regions were amplified from RNA. The study used the HTBI primer set for a first-round RT-PCR of the TCR CDR3. TCRdb re-called the multiplex PCR reads through MiXCR, storing one row per CDR3 protein. The data hold under 300,000 distinct CDR3 sequences, with 20% to 25% observed a single time. On this clonotype: Its antigen is undetermined.

The receptor was isolated from a man between 40 and 49 years old with Graves' hyperthyroidism that later progressed to Graves' ophthalmopathy. Sequencing was done on a sample of blood.

Written as DNA, the CDR3 is TGTGCCAGCAGGGAGGAAACCTCCACTGAAGCTTTCTTT. Amino acids: CASREETSTEAFF. The chain recombines TRBV12-3 or TRBV12-4 with TRBJ1-1; no definite D call. Trimming took 6 bases from V and 4 from J, leaving 12 bases between them. There are 13 residues in the CDR3.